The sequence of this TCR beta chain was determined in a study of cytomegalovirus exposure and HLA in healthy donors. Study-wide context: Early on, a data release was issued that held roughly 84 million unique TCRs from HLA-typed donors. Study-level findings and limits: As a later analysis showed, a missense DCLRE1C variant was linked to trimming of TCR beta V- and J-genes.

The V end lost 4 bases, the J end lost 5 bases, and 20 bases lay between the germline ends. CDR3 length: 16 amino acids. Germline V lookup: CDR1 MGHRA, CDR2 YSYEKL. Points on this clone: What it binds is unknown.

Primers for the PCR totalled 60 Vbeta and 13 Jbeta. Libraries were prepared by immunoSEQ multiplex PCR; TCRdb keeps only in-frame clonotypes and omits some of them. The sample carries under 150,000 clones, approximately 82% recorded once. The receptor was isolated from a boy aged 2-9 years in good health and CMV-seronegative. The chain couples TRBV4-1 to TRBJ1-1; D possibly corresponds to TRBD1 (5 bases). The sample taken for sequencing was PBMCs. The CDR3 DNA reads as TGCGCCAGCAGCCCTACCTCGGGGGGTTGGAAGACTGAAGCTTTCTTT. This gives the protein CASSPTSGGWKTEAFF.